This passage covers 25 T cell receptor beta chains from one sample sequenced in a study of monozygotic twins with inflammatory bowel disease. For each CDR3 protein, TCRdb gives one entry from its re-call of the 5' RACE reads, without DNA. Its table records nearly 450,000 distinct CDR3 sequences. Sequencing was carried out using blood. All receptors come from a human donor with ulcerative colitis or Crohn's disease, or a healthy co-twin of an affected twin (not recorded which).

V gene TRBV29-1 combines with J gene TRBJ1-1; the TCRdb call, TRBD1, lacks DNA for checking. Germline V lookup: CDR1 SQVTM, CDR2 ANQGSEA. The CDR3 length is 12 residues. The CDR3 reads CSVVQGNTEAFF.

The V and J genes are TRBV12-3 or TRBV12-4 and TRBJ2-1; absent DNA, TCRdb's TRBD1 call cannot be checked. The CDR3 totals 14 residues. The CDR3 is CASSLASGGNEQFF.

V and J are TRBV7-9 and TRBJ1-2. Germline V gene data show CDR1 as SEHNR and CDR2 as FQNEAQ (reference sequence). CDR3 length: 12 amino acids. CDR3 amino acids: CASSSVRWDYTF.

The CDR3 sequence is CASSIGQGRITEAFF. The chain links TRBV19 to TRBJ1-1; the D call of TRBD1 rests on TCRdb alone, since no DNA is present to check it. Germline CDR1 reads LNHDA; CDR2 reads SQIVND (reference sequence). The CDR3 contains 15 residues.

This chain joins TRBV5-5 and TRBJ1-2; TCRdb calls TRBD1, which cannot be checked without DNA. Looked up from germline, CDR1 is SGHKS and CDR2 is YYEKEE (reference sequence). This CDR3 spans 13 amino acids. CDR3 in amino acids: CASRAGTEYGYTF.

The chain employs TRBV20-1 and TRBJ2-7; there is no DNA to check the TCRdb D call of TRBD2. CDR3 length: 13 residues. In germline, CDR1 is DFQATT, CDR2 SNEGSKA (reference sequence). CDR3 region: CSASQGLGHEQYF.

The rearrangement links TRBV4-2 to TRBJ1-1. Germline values: CDR1 LGHNA, CDR2 YNFKEQ. CDR3 size: 14 residues. CDR3 loop: CASSQHSMNTEAFF.

CDR3: CASSFEGQGQPQHF. V and J are TRBV5-1 and TRBJ1-5; TCRdb outputs TRBD1, but without DNA this stays unchecked. The CDR3 covers 14 residues. Germline V gene data show CDR1 as SGHRS and CDR2 as YFSETQ.

This chain joins TRBV12-3 or TRBV12-4 and TRBJ1-5. This CDR3 comprises 16 residues. The CDR3 loop is CASSLSGGLSNQPQHF.

The rearrangement links TRBV4-1 to TRBJ2-2; the TCRdb D gene call, TRBD2, has no DNA to confirm it. CDR3 length: 18 residues. Germline V gene sequence: CDR1 MGHRA, CDR2 YSYEKL. The CDR3 sequence: CASSQGPLAGDNTGELFF.

This chain uses TRBV7-9 with TRBJ2-2. CDR3 size: 17 residues. CDR1 is SEHNR and CDR2 is FQNEAQ in the germline V gene (reference sequence). The CDR3 protein is CASSFPMRVDGTGELFF. The complete variable domain, with remaining parts taken from reference TRBV7-9 and TRBJ2-2, reads DTGVSQNPRHKITKRGQNVTFRCDPISEHNRLYWYRQTLGQGPEFLTYFQNEAQLEKSRLLSDRFSAERPKGSFSTLEIQRTEQGDSAMYLCASSFPMRVDGTGELFFGEGSRLTVL.

V is TRBV12-3 or TRBV12-4 and J is TRBJ2-2. The CDR3 is 15 residues long. The CDR3 sequence: CASSNSGRSTGELFF.

This rearrangement joins TRBV6-1 to TRBJ1-1; TCRdb reports TRBD1, a call that lacks DNA to check it against. The CDR3 is 14 amino acids. Germline CDR1 is MNHNS and CDR2 is SASEGT. Here the CDR3 reads CASTPKTVPNEAFF.

This rearrangement joins TRBV6-6 to TRBJ1-5. This CDR3 spans 13 amino acids. From germline, CDR1 is MNHNY and CDR2 SVGAGI (reference sequence). This chain's CDR3 is CASSFRGDQPQHF.

The chain combines TRBV10-3 with TRBJ2-2; the TCRdb D gene call, TRBD1, has no DNA to confirm it. Germline CDR1 reads ENHRY; CDR2 reads SYGVKD. The CDR3 consists of 15 residues. CDR3 residues: CAIKPSGGNTGELFF.

The chain uses TRBV5-1 and TRBJ1-1; TCRdb proposes TRBD1, but this gene call is untestable without DNA. The CDR3 spans 15 residues. From germline, CDR1 is SGHRS and CDR2 YFSETQ. The CDR3 protein is CASSRDRGRNTEAFF.

V gene TRBV28 combines with J gene TRBJ2-1; lacking DNA, the TRBD2 call made by TCRdb goes unchecked. The CDR3 totals 14 residues. Looked up from germline, CDR1 is MDHEN and CDR2 is SYDVKM. The CDR3 reads CASNLAGSYNERFF.

The gene calls are TRBV20-1 and TRBJ2-3; the TCRdb D gene call, TRBD2, has no DNA to confirm it. The CDR3 extends over 13 amino acids. Germline-derived CDR1 and CDR2 are DFQATT and SNEGSKA (reference sequence). The CDR3 loop reads CSAKREWVDTQYF.

The V and J genes are TRBV9 and TRBJ2-3; TCRdb's D call of TRBD1 is untestable without DNA. CDR1 is SGDLS and CDR2 is YYNGEE in the germline V gene. The CDR3 covers 15 residues. The CDR3 loop is CASSEGQGSTDTQYF.

CDR3 sequence reads: CASSLEQVNEKVFF. The chain joins TRBV7-8 to TRBJ1-4. Per germline, CDR1 SGHVS and CDR2 FQNEAQ. There are 14 residues in the CDR3.

The chain employs TRBV20-1 and TRBJ2-5. The germline gives CDR1 DFQATT, CDR2 SNEGSKA (reference sequence). There are 16 residues in the CDR3. The CDR3 sequence is CSARDFQDPGAETQYF.

The gene calls are TRBV7-8 and TRBJ2-2; TCRdb proposes TRBD2, but this gene call is untestable without DNA. Germline loops: CDR1 SGHVS, CDR2 FQNEAQ. The CDR3 consists of 15 residues. This chain's CDR3 is CASSLGRALTGELFF. Complete variable domain (other parts from reference TRBV7-8 and TRBJ2-2): GAGVSQSPRYKVAKRGQDVALRCDPISGHVSLFWYQQALGQGPEFLTYFQNEAQLDKSGLPSDRFFAERPEGSVSTLKIQRTQQEDSAVYLCASSLGRALTGELFFGEGSRLTVL.

J is TRBJ2-1 and V is TRBV12-3 or TRBV12-4. The CDR3 has 14 residues. CDR3 in amino acids: CASSLALENNEQFF.

This chain joins TRBV4-2 and TRBJ2-3; TCRdb returns TRBD2, unconfirmable since there is no DNA. Germline assignment: CDR1 LGHNA and CDR2 YNFKEQ. This CDR3 has 16 residues. This CDR3 reads CASSQSTSGPTDTQYF.

The J gene is TRBJ2-7, the V gene TRBV6-5; lacking DNA, the TRBD1 call made by TCRdb goes unchecked. CDR1 is MNHEY and CDR2 is SVGAGI in the germline V gene. This CDR3 is built from 15 residues. The CDR3 spells CASSSQGAGVEEQYF.